This entry lists 13 T cell receptor beta chains sequenced from one sample in a study of OX40 agonist ivuxolimab in advanced cancers. Some clones are missing from TCRdb's copy, which holds only in-frame ones; the method was immunoSEQ multiplex PCR. The table has 70,000 to 95,000 clones, about 94% seen once. This specimen was CD4+ or CD8+ T cells sorted from blood, taken in a trial of the OX40 agonist ivuxolimab. These receptors were taken from an adult with an advanced solid tumor such as melanoma, head and neck, liver or kidney cancer.

This clone was observed a single time. The rearrangement joins TRBV13 to TRBJ1-6; 7 bases are shared with TRBD1. Germline loops: CDR1 PRHDT, CDR2 FYEKMQ (reference sequence). J was trimmed by 6 bases and V by 2 bases; bases with no gene match: 10. The CDR3 sequence is 17 residues long. The CDR3 region is CASSLSVGGAGNSPLHF. CDR3 DNA sequence: TGTGCCAGCAGCTTAAGTGTAGGGGGCGCAGGTAATTCACCCCTCCACTTT.

The chain combines TRBV4-2 with TRBJ2-6; 8 nucleotides align to TRBD2. The CDR3 totals 19 residues. In germline, CDR1 is LGHNA, CDR2 YNFKEQ. The V segment lost 0 bases and the J segment 4 bases; nucleotides outside the gene matches: 11. The CDR3 reads CASSQERLAGLGGANVLTF. The CDR3 DNA reads as TGTGCCAGCAGCCAAGAACGGCTAGCGGGCCTAGGGGGGGCCAACGTCCTGACTTTC.

This CDR3 is CASSSSDRVLQETQYF. The CDR3 coding sequence is TGTGCCAGCAGCTCGTCCGACAGGGTTCTCCAAGAGACCCAGTACTTC. This chain connects TRBV5-4 to TRBJ2-5, with 7 positions matching TRBD1. J lost 1 base, V lost 3 bases, and 9 bases had no gene match. This CDR3 contains 16 residues. Germline V gives CDR1 SGHNT, CDR2 YYREEE (reference sequence).

This chain uses TRBV19 with TRBJ2-7; D call uncertain. Trimming removed 1 base at V and 7 bases at J, with 14 bases between. The CDR3 has 14 residues. Per germline, CDR1 LNHDA and CDR2 SQIVND (reference sequence). The CDR3 spells CASSIAYGSWEQYF. CDR3 in DNA: TGTGCCAGTAGTATAGCCTACGGGTCGTGGGAGCAGTACTTC.

The rearrangement uses TRBV19 and TRBJ1-6; D call uncertain. The germline gives CDR1 LNHDA, CDR2 SQIVND (reference sequence). The CDR3 sequence is 15 residues long. V gave up 6 bases and J gave up 0 bases, with 9 bases separating them. The CDR3 region has the DNA TGTGCCAGTAGCCGGCCAAGCTCCTATAATTCACCCCTCCACTTT. It encodes CASSRPSSYNSPLHF. Filled out from reference TRBV19 and TRBJ1-6, the complete variable domain reads DGGITQSPKYLFRKEGQNVTLSCEQNLNHDAMYWYRQDPGQGLRLIYYSQIVNDFQKGDIAEGYSVSREKKESFPLTVTSAQKNPTAFYLCASSRPSSYNSPLHFGNGTRLTVT.

The chain carries TRBV4-2 and TRBJ2-7, with 7 bases matching TRBD2. V dropped 2 bases and J dropped 2; count of bases not matched to a gene: 3. This CDR3 has 14 amino acids. CDR1 LGHNA and CDR2 YNFKEQ come from the germline V gene. Written as DNA, the CDR3 is TGTGCCAGCAGCCAAAGCGGGACCGCCTACGAGCAGTACTTC. This encodes CASSQSGTAYEQYF.

CDR3: CASSSTAGVGETQYF. CDR3 bases: TGTGCCAGCAGCTCCACTGCGGGGGTCGGGGAGACCCAGTACTTC. The chain couples TRBV7-2 to TRBJ2-5; TRBD2 agrees at 7 bases. The CDR3 runs to 15 residues. J was trimmed by 5 bases and V by 4 bases; bases with no gene match: 10. Germline V gene data show CDR1 as SGHTA and CDR2 as FQGNSA.

The chain carries TRBV28 and TRBJ1-1; D might be TRBD1 (5 bases). Germline V gene data show CDR1 as MDHEN and CDR2 as SYDVKM. Trimming removed 2 bases from V and 2 bases from J, with 21 bases in between. This CDR3 region has 18 residues. The CDR3 loop reads CASSLSPLIRDPNTEAFF. The CDR3 DNA reads as TGTGCCAGCAGTTTAAGCCCTCTAATAAGGGACCCCAACACTGAAGCTTTCTTT.

The J gene is TRBJ2-1, the V gene TRBV4-2; the D gene is possibly TRBD2 (6 bases). V gave up 4 bases and J gave up 8 bases, with 24 bases separating them. Germline-derived CDR1 and CDR2 are LGHNA and YNFKEQ. This CDR3 is 17 amino acids long. Here the CDR3 reads CASSPLKMTSTGDEQFF. CDR3 sequence (DNA): TGTGCCAGCAGCCCACTGAAAATGACTAGTACTGGCGATGAGCAGTTCTTC.

The sample holds a few counts of this clone. Other DNA sequences of this sample code for an identical CDR3. Here the CDR3 DNA reads TGTGCCAGCTCACCAGGGTATAGCAATCAGCCCCAGCATTTT. This translates into CASSPGYSNQPQHF. The chain is built from TRBV18 and TRBJ1-5; D call uncertain. V was clipped by 2 bases and J by 0 bases, with 5 bases between them. Germline CDR1 reads KGHSH; CDR2 reads LQKENI. The CDR3 covers 14 residues.

This chain connects TRBV28 to TRBJ2-7, with 11 bases identical to TRBD1. The CDR3 length is 13 residues. Losses at the gene ends were 8 bases for V and 3 bases for J; bases not matched to a gene: 3. Germline CDR1 reads MDHEN; CDR2 reads SYDVKM. In DNA form, the CDR3 reads TGTGCCAGCCGGGGGACAGGGGGCTACGAGCAGTACTTC. Translating gives CASRGTGGYEQYF.

The genes are TRBV28 and TRBJ1-1; 9 bases are shared with TRBD1. After removal of 3 bases from V and 5 bases from J, the junction contained 10 bases not matched to a gene. Germline V gene data show CDR1 as MDHEN and CDR2 as SYDVKM. The CDR3 is made up of 16 amino acids. The chain's CDR3 is CASSFPGQGAGTEAFF. In DNA form, the CDR3 reads TGTGCCAGCAGTTTCCCGGGACAGGGCGCGGGGACTGAAGCTTTCTTT. Full variable domain (outside the CDR3, taken from reference TRBV28 and TRBJ1-1): DVKVTQSSRYLVKRTGEKVFLECVQDMDHENMFWYRQDPGLGLRLIYFSYDVKMKEKGDIPEGYSVSREKKERFSLILESASTNQTSMYLCASSFPGQGAGTEAFFGQGTRLTVV.

The V call is TRBV6-1, the J call TRBJ1-1; D remains unclear. Per the germline V gene, CDR1 is MNHNS and CDR2 is SASEGT. This CDR3 comprises 13 residues. With 3 bases removed from V and 4 bases from J, the gap between germline ends came to 9 bases. CDR3 region: CASSEGRATEAFF. The CDR3 bases are TGTGCCAGCAGTGAGGGCCGTGCCACTGAAGCTTTCTTT.